The 27 T cell receptor beta chains below were found in one sample sequenced in a study of beta chain features in type 1 diabetes. Study conclusions and caveats: Shortening that was moderate but significant affected the TCRB CDR3s of Type 1 diabetes patients in all four CD4+ subsets.

Isolated RNA was reverse transcribed in full, so expressed TCRB transcripts were sequenced. TCRdb keeps only in-frame clones here, not all; method: immunoSEQ multiplex PCR. The table includes around 360,000 clones, around 12% detected once. Antigens of these TCRs are unknown. Sequencing was performed on naive CD4+ T cells from blood. The receptors originated from a woman aged 18-29 years with type 1 diabetes.

This clone came up a few times. V usage is TRBV6-5 and J usage is TRBJ1-2; the D gene is possibly TRBD1 (5 bases). V lost 4 bases and J 4 bases, leaving 19 bases between the germline ends. Germline V gene data show CDR1 as MNHEY and CDR2 as SVGAGI. CDR3 length: 16 residues. Here the CDR3 reads CASSSRVGRGVYGYTF. For the CDR3, the DNA is TGTGCCAGCAGTTCCAGGGTGGGAAGGGGTGTCTATGGCTACACCTTC.

This clone has only a few counts. This chain connects TRBV5-8 to TRBJ1-3; D possibly corresponds to TRBD1 (5 bases). The CDR3 loop spans 15 amino acids. Germline V lookup: CDR1 SGHTS, CDR2 YDEGEE. V was pared by 4 bases and J by 2 bases, with 13 bases between. The CDR3 loop is CASSNGRGPGNTIYF. CDR3 nucleotide sequence: TGTGCCAGCAGCAACGGGAGGGGACCTGGAAACACCATATATTTT.

The V gene is TRBV28, the J gene TRBJ1-1, with TRBD1 matching 7 bases. The CDR3 spans 15 residues. The germline V gene encodes CDR1 MDHEN and CDR2 SYDVKM. Unmatched junction bases numbered 4, after V lost 2 bases and J lost 1 base. In nucleotides, the CDR3 is TGTGCCAGCAGTTTACCACAGGGGACGAACACTGAAGCTTTCTTT. Protein: CASSLPQGTNTEAFF.

The chain carries TRBV2 and TRBJ2-2; no definite D call. Per the germline V gene, CDR1 is SNHLY and CDR2 is FYNNEI. The CDR3 loop spans 15 amino acids. V was clipped by 3 bases and J by 1 base, with 9 bases between them. Here the CDR3 DNA reads TGTGCCAGCAGTGAGTCGGGTTGGAACACCGGGGAGCTGTTTTTT. This codes for CASSESGWNTGELFF.

This clone was found a few times. The chain employs TRBV28 and TRBJ1-1, with 8 bases aligning to TRBD1. The germline V gene has CDR1 MDHEN and CDR2 SYDVKM. CDR3 length equals 13 residues. After removal of 6 bases from V and 4 bases from J, the junction contained 4 bases not matched to a gene. This chain's CDR3 is CASSSTGGTEAFF. The CDR3 region has the DNA TGTGCCAGCAGCTCCACAGGGGGCACTGAAGCTTTCTTT. The full variable domain, completed using reference TRBV28 and TRBJ1-1, is DVKVTQSSRYLVKRTGEKVFLECVQDMDHENMFWYRQDPGLGLRLIYFSYDVKMKEKGDIPEGYSVSREKKERFSLILESASTNQTSMYLCASSSTGGTEAFFGQGTRLTVV.

This clone has only a few counts. The chain couples TRBV29-1 to TRBJ2-2; D perhaps matches TRBD2 (6 bases). CDR3 length: 13 amino acids. Trimming took off 6 bases at V and 6 bases at J, with 14 bases between the two ends. Germline V gives CDR1 SQVTM, CDR2 ANQGSEA. CDR3 residues: CSVTGSGPGELFF. The DNA of the CDR3 is TGCAGCGTCACCGGGAGCGGGCCCGGGGAGCTGTTTTTT.

This clone showed up just a few times. CDR3 nucleotide sequence: TGCGCCAGCAGCGTCATGGGAGGCGAGCAGTACTTC. Translated, it gives CASSVMGGEQYF. The chain couples TRBV5-1 to TRBJ2-7, with D maybe TRBD2 (6 bases). Germline V lookup: CDR1 SGHRS, CDR2 YFSETQ. The CDR3 loop spans 12 amino acids. The V end lost 4 bases, the J end lost 6 bases, and 11 bases lay between the germline ends.

The chain links TRBV21-1 to TRBJ2-2; the listed D gene, TRBD1, was not tested against the DNA. TRBV21-1 is classified as a pseudogene. CDR3 size: 15 residues. The CDR3 coding sequence is TGTGCCAGCTGTGGGACAAGGGATAACACCGGGGAGCTGTTTTTT. Translating gives CASCGTRDNTGELFF.

This chain connects TRBV28 to TRBJ1-2; D gene unclear. The CDR3 length is 12 residues. Trimming stripped 2 bases from V and 7 bases from J, with 8 bases between. The V gene's germline CDR1 is MDHEN and CDR2 SYDVKM. The CDR3: CASSLDTVGYTF. The CDR3 DNA is TGTGCCAGCAGTTTAGATACAGTTGGCTACACCTTC.

This clone turned up a few times. J is TRBJ2-5 and V is TRBV5-4; 9 bases match TRBD1. The CDR3 runs to 15 residues. The J segment lost 2 bases and the V segment lost 2 bases, leaving 4 bases of the junction unmatched. The germline gives CDR1 SGHNT, CDR2 YYREEE (reference sequence). This chain's CDR3 is CASSFRTGVQETQYF. The CDR3 nucleotides read TGTGCCAGCAGCTTCCGGACAGGGGTACAAGAGACCCAGTACTTC.

In this sample, this clone turned up a few times. Other DNA sequences in this specimen translate into the identical CDR3. This rearrangement joins TRBV28 to TRBJ2-7, with D uncertain. V lost 1 base to trimming and J lost 3 bases, with 4 bases between them. The CDR3 spans 12 residues. The germline CDR1 and CDR2 sequences are MDHEN and SYDVKM. CDR3 sequence (DNA): TGTGCCAGCAGTTTATCAGGCTACGAGCAGTACTTC. Amino acids: CASSLSGYEQYF.

The chain is built from TRBV28 and TRBJ2-1; D gene ambiguous. Looked up from germline, CDR1 is MDHEN and CDR2 is SYDVKM. This CDR3 region has 12 residues. V lost 10 bases and J lost 10, with 17 bases in between. CDR3 amino acids: CATTSYVEEQFF. The CDR3 nucleotides are TGTGCCACTACGTCTTATGTCGAGGAGCAGTTCTTC.

The chain carries TRBV10-2 and TRBJ1-1, with D unclear. Germline V gene data show CDR1 as WSHSY and CDR2 as SAAADI. V lost 8 bases, J lost 1 base, and 11 bases lay in between. The CDR3 sequence is 13 residues long. The CDR3 nucleotides are TGCGCCAGCCAGGTAAGCAGGAACACTGAAGCTTTCTTT. It encodes CASQVSRNTEAFF.

The chain is built from TRBV7-2 and TRBJ2-7; TRBD2 matches 12 bases. From germline, CDR1 is SGHTA and CDR2 FQGNSA. V shed 6 bases and J 3 bases; nucleotides not matched to a gene: 9. The CDR3 loop spans 16 amino acids. The CDR3, as DNA: TGTGCCAGCAGACCTCGACTAGCGGGAGATTTCTACGAGCAGTACTTC. Protein sequence: CASRPRLAGDFYEQYF.

This clone was seen only a few times. This rearrangement joins TRBV28 to TRBJ2-1; 8 nucleotides align to TRBD2. Looked up from germline, CDR1 is MDHEN and CDR2 is SYDVKM. The CDR3 runs to 15 residues. V lost 6 bases to trimming and J lost 3 bases; unmatched junction nucleotides: 7. The CDR3 DNA sequence: TGTGCCAGCAGCGCCGGGGGGGGAGTCTACAATGAGCAGTTCTTC. Translation: CASSAGGGVYNEQFF.

The chain combines TRBV6-6 with TRBJ2-5, with 8 nucleotides matching TRBD2. Germline V gives CDR1 MNHNY, CDR2 SVGAGI (reference sequence). The J segment lost 4 bases and the V segment lost 5 bases, leaving 12 bases of the junction unmatched. This CDR3 region has 16 residues. CDR3 loop: CASSPPRASGRETQYF. The CDR3 DNA sequence: TGTGCCAGCAGTCCCCCGAGGGCTAGCGGGCGAGAGACCCAGTACTTC.

The chain joins TRBV7-8 to TRBJ1-1; D unclear. Germline V lookup: CDR1 SGHVS, CDR2 FQNEAQ. The CDR3 sequence is 13 residues long. V lost 5 bases to trimming and J lost 11 bases, with 18 bases between them. CDR3 residues: CASSLAVEEEAFF. The CDR3 region has the DNA TGTGCCAGCAGCCTGGCAGTTGAGGAGGAGGCTTTCTTT.

The genes are TRBV4-2 and TRBJ1-1; TRBD1 aligns across 7 bases. Germline V gives CDR1 LGHNA, CDR2 YNFKEQ. The CDR3 runs 16 residues. Trimming removed 1 base from V and 1 base from J; junction bases left unmatched: 6. The DNA for the CDR3 is TGTGCCAGCAGCCAAGGGGGACAGTGGAAGAACACTGAAGCTTTCTTT. It specifies CASSQGGQWKNTEAFF.

There are a few counts of this clone. The rearrangement links TRBV30 to TRBJ2-3; D not certain. The CDR3 is 11 amino acids. Per germline, CDR1 GTSNPN and CDR2 SVGIG (reference sequence). Deletions cut 3 bases from V and 8 bases from J, with 9 bases between. CDR3 residues: CAWRFALTQYF. CDR3 sequence (DNA): TGTGCCTGGAGATTTGCACTTACGCAGTATTTT.

Note on this clone: The same CDR3 can be traced to other DNA sequences in this sample. The chain is built from TRBV18 and TRBJ2-7; the D gene is possibly TRBD2 (6 bases). The germline V gene has CDR1 KGHSH and CDR2 LQKENI. V lost 2 bases to trimming and J lost 4 bases, with 6 bases between them. The CDR3 is 12 amino acids. CDR3: CASSPGGYEQYF. For the CDR3, the DNA is TGTGCCAGCTCACCAGGGGGGTACGAGCAGTACTTC.

There are a few counts of this clone. J is TRBJ1-4 and V is TRBV4-3; D unclear. Germline values: CDR1 LGHNA, CDR2 YSLEER. Trimming stripped 0 bases from V and 7 bases from J, with 9 bases between. CDR3 length equals 14 residues. CDR3 protein: CASSQDMQREKLFF. CDR3 nucleotides: TGCGCCAGCAGCCAAGATATGCAGCGTGAAAAACTGTTTTTT.

This chain connects TRBV7-2 to TRBJ1-2, with TRBD1 matching over 9 bases. The CDR3 loop spans 13 amino acids. Germline V gene lookup returns CDR1 SGHTA and CDR2 FQGNSA. The V segment lost 5 bases and the J segment 8 bases; nucleotides outside the gene matches: 6. The CDR3 protein is CASSPGTGRGYTF. The CDR3, as DNA: TGTGCCAGCAGCCCTGGGACAGGGCGAGGCTACACCTTC.

This clone was recorded once. The rearrangement links TRBV25-1 to TRBJ1-1; 11 bases align to TRBD1. The CDR3 has 14 amino acids. Per the germline V gene, CDR1 is MGHDK and CDR2 is SYGVNS. The J segment lost 5 bases and the V segment lost 7 bases, leaving 6 bases of the junction unmatched. Here the CDR3 reads CASTGDRGGTEAFF. In nucleotides, the CDR3 is TGTGCCAGCACAGGGGACAGGGGGGGGACTGAAGCTTTCTTT.

This clone was counted only a few times. The chain employs TRBV6-5 and TRBJ2-7; D not certain. Germline V gives CDR1 MNHEY, CDR2 SVGAGI. Deletions cut 2 bases from V and 9 bases from J, with 8 bases between. This CDR3 spans 11 amino acids. For the CDR3, the DNA is TGTGCCAGCAGTTACGGGCAGAGGCAGTACTTC. Amino acid sequence: CASSYGQRQYF.

In this sample, this clone turned up a few times. The gene calls are TRBV6-5 and TRBJ1-1; a possible D gene is TRBD1 (5 bases). Looked up from germline, CDR1 is MNHEY and CDR2 is SVGAGI. Trimming took 3 bases from V and 4 from J, leaving 12 bases between them. CDR3 length: 14 residues. As DNA, the CDR3 is TGTGCCAGCAGTTATCGGGGGAGAGGCACTGAAGCTTTCTTT. Translated: CASSYRGRGTEAFF.

The rearrangement uses TRBV29-1 and TRBJ1-1; possible D gene TRBD1, 6 bases. The V end lost 4 bases, the J end lost 4 bases, and 22 bases lay between the germline ends. The CDR3 extends over 16 amino acids. Germline V gene lookup returns CDR1 SQVTM and CDR2 ANQGSEA. CDR3 coding DNA: TGCAGCGTTGCCCCTCGTCTGGCAGGGGAGGGCACTGAAGCTTTCTTT. Protein sequence: CSVAPRLAGEGTEAFF.

This clone has more than one count but fewer than ten. The J gene is TRBJ2-4, the V gene TRBV25-1, with D possibly being TRBD1 (6 bases). Germline CDR1 MGHDK, CDR2 SYGVNS. The CDR3 is 14 residues long. The CDR3: CATGQSGAKNIQYF. As DNA, the CDR3 is TGTGCTACCGGACAGTCCGGAGCCAAAAACATTCAGTACTTC.